This T cell receptor (beta chain) is drawn from a study of cytomegalovirus exposure and HLA in healthy donors. Study as a whole: Prior work identified around 110 million unique TCR beta sequences in roughly 180 million T cells.

Among the donors, all were healthy bone marrow donors. This clone was detected once. Between the trimmed V and J ends, which lost 4 bases and 5 bases, there was a span of 14 bases. The CDR3 sequence is 13 residues long. Germline V gene data show CDR1 as GTSNPN and CDR2 as SVGIG (reference sequence). PCR involved 60 Vbeta and 13 Jbeta primers. This table comes from immunoSEQ multiplex PCR, and its TCRdb copy is limited to in-frame clones, with some not included. There are under 200,000 clones in the sample; about four fifths occur only once, and 1% lies in the top ten. Input material: PBMCs. The rearrangement uses TRBV30 and TRBJ2-5; possible D gene TRBD2, 5 bases. This receptor was identified in a woman between 50 and 59 years old in good health and CMV-seropositive. CDR3: CAWITRVSETQYF. The CDR3 region has the DNA TGTGCCTGGATAACGAGGGTGTCGGAGACCCAGTACTTC.